This T cell receptor (beta chain) was identified in a study of T cells in Graves' hyperthyroidism and ophthalmopathy. Across the study: Upon initial diagnosis and before any treatment, peripheral blood was collected.

This clonotype has a count of ten or more. After removal of 8 bases from V and 1 base from J, the junction contained 4 bases not matched to a gene. Germline V CDR1 and CDR2: KGHSH, LQKENI. The CDR3 has 13 residues. RNA transcripts provided the source from which TCR beta CDR3 regions were amplified. The HTBI primer set served for first-round RT-PCR of the TCR CDR3. TCRdb itself ran the multiplex PCR reads through MiXCR, one entry per CDR3 protein. In the table there are about 640,000 distinct CDR3 sequences, under 25% of which are singletons. The sample was blood. This sequence joins TRBV18 and TRBJ1-1, with 7 positions matching TRBD1. The receptor was derived from a man aged 30 to 45 with Graves' ophthalmopathy. CDR3 region: CASRTGENTEAFF. Written as DNA, the CDR3 is TGTGCCAGCCGGACAGGCGAGAACACTGAAGCTTTCTTT.